This is a list of T cell receptor beta chains from one sample in a study of blood T cell repertoires in COVID-19. Libraries were prepared by immunoSEQ multiplex PCR; TCRdb keeps only in-frame clonotypes and omits some of them. The repertoire consists of 100,000 to 150,000 clones, with roughly 90% occurring once and the leading ten covering less than 5%. The sample consisted of peripheral blood. These TCRs come from a man aged 60-69 years with COVID-19, enrolled during active disease. Both conserved end residues are part of each CDR3. The D gene is left open where the match is weak. Not every row has a clone size; where given, it reads once, few, many or a size class.

V gene: TRBV5-6
D gene: TRBD2
J gene: TRBJ2-3
clone size: .
CDR3 DNA: TGTGCCAGCAGCTTGAGCGGGATTAGCACAGATACGCAGTATTTT
CDR3 protein: CASSLSGISTDTQYF

V gene: TRBV5-6
D gene: TRBD1
J gene: TRBJ2-2
clone size: .
CDR3 DNA: TGTGCCAGCAGCGCAGCCGGGACAGCGAACACCGGGGAGCTGTTTTTT
CDR3 protein: CASSAAGTANTGELFF

V gene: TRBV5-8
D gene: TRBD1
J gene: TRBJ2-7
clone size: .
CDR3 DNA: TGTGCCAGCAGCTTGGGGTTAGGGACAGGGGAGAAGGAGCAGTACTTC
CDR3 protein: CASSLGLGTGEKEQYF

V gene: TRBV9
D gene: TRBD2
J gene: TRBJ2-1
clone size: .
CDR3 DNA: TGTGCCAGCAGCATTAGGACTAGCGGGAGTGAGCAGTTCTTC
CDR3 protein: CASSIRTSGSEQFF

V gene: TRBV4-2
D gene: .
J gene: TRBJ1-2
clone size: .
CDR3 DNA: TGTGCCAGCAGCCGAGGACTGGCTTATGGCTACACCTTC
CDR3 protein: CASSRGLAYGYTF

V gene: TRBV6-5
D gene: TRBD1
J gene: TRBJ1-1
clone size: .
CDR3 DNA: TGTGCCAGCAGCCTAGACAGGGAGAGCACTGAAGCTTTCTTT
CDR3 protein: CASSLDRESTEAFF

V gene: TRBV5-4
D gene: .
J gene: TRBJ2-7
clone size: .
CDR3 DNA: TGTGCCAGCAGCTTGGAAAGGGCGGGGGAGCAGTACTTC
CDR3 protein: CASSLERAGEQYF

V gene: TRBV7-3
D gene: TRBD2
J gene: TRBJ2-2
clone size: .
CDR3 DNA: TGTGCCAGCAGCGAAGGACTAGCGGGTAGCACCGGGGAGCTGTTTTTT
CDR3 protein: CASSEGLAGSTGELFF

V gene: TRBV11-2
D gene: TRBD1
J gene: TRBJ1-4
clone size: .
CDR3 DNA: TGTGCCAGCAGCTCAGACAGGGTGTATGAAAAACTGTTTTTT
CDR3 protein: CASSSDRVYEKLFF

V gene: TRBV18
D gene: TRBD2
J gene: TRBJ2-3
clone size: .
CDR3 DNA: TGTGCCAGCTCACCACGAGCGGGAGGGACAGATACGCAGTATTTT
CDR3 protein: CASSPRAGGTDTQYF

V gene: TRBV5-1
D gene: .
J gene: TRBJ1-2
clone size: once
CDR3 DNA: TGCGCCAGCAGCTTGGGCCGGAGCAACCTTAACTATGGCTACACCTTC
CDR3 protein: CASSLGRSNLNYGYTF

V gene: TRBV7-9
D gene: .
J gene: TRBJ1-6
clone size: .
CDR3 DNA: TGTGCCAGCAGCTTTCTCGACAGGAGCTCCTATAATTCACCCCTCCACTTT
CDR3 protein: CASSFLDRSSYNSPLHF

V gene: TRBV13
D gene: .
J gene: TRBJ2-5
clone size: .
CDR3 DNA: TGTGCCAGCAGCCTAGAAGAATCTAAAGAGACCCAGTACTTC
CDR3 protein: CASSLEESKETQYF

V gene: TRBV3-1/TRBV3-2
D gene: .
J gene: TRBJ1-6
clone size: .
CDR3 DNA: TGTGCCAGCAGCCAAGATAGTTATAATTCACCCCTCCACTTT
CDR3 protein: CASSQDSYNSPLHF

V gene: TRBV3-1/TRBV3-2
D gene: .
J gene: TRBJ2-2
clone size: .
CDR3 DNA: TGTGCCAGCAGCTTACAGGATCGGAACACCGGGGAGCTGTTTTTT
CDR3 protein: CASSLQDRNTGELFF

V gene: TRBV2
D gene: .
J gene: TRBJ2-4
clone size: .
CDR3 DNA: TGTGCCAGCATGCGGGAACTAGCCAAAAACATTCAGTACTTC
CDR3 protein: CASMRELAKNIQYF